This paragraph reports one TCR beta chain. Antigen unknown. The source of the sample is a study of cytomegalovirus exposure and HLA in healthy donors. Overall study results and limits: Rarity characterized most TCR sequences, yet some public TCRs appeared in many donors. TCR beta V segments were, for the most part, productive about 87% or about 30% of the time in an earlier analysis. V- and J-gene trimming in TCR beta was tied to a missense DCLRE1C variant by an analysis performed later.

In germline, CDR1 is SNHLY, CDR2 FYNNEI. V lost 6 bases to trimming and J lost 3 bases, with 18 bases between them. The CDR3 consists of 15 residues. 13 Jbeta primers and 60 Vbeta primers were used for the PCR. Sequencing was performed with immunoSEQ multiplex PCR; in TCRdb, only in-frame clones are kept and a portion is missing. Here the sample spans 150,000 or so clones, approximately 69% being singletons. Sequencing was performed on PBMCs. This chain joins TRBV2 and TRBJ2-7, with a possible D match to TRBD2 (6 bases). The clonotype was recovered from a young man in good health and CMV-seronegative. CDR3 sequence (DNA): TGTGCCAGCAGGACCTCCGCGGGGACCAGCTACGAGCAGTACTTC. Protein sequence: CASRTSAGTSYEQYF.